The 12 T cell receptor beta chains below all came from one sample that was sequenced in a study of CD8 T cells in ankylosing spondylitis. Via MiXCR, TCRdb re-called the 5' RACE reads, giving one row per CDR3 protein. The table shows roughly 130,000 distinct CDR3 sequences, with approximately 6.8% occurring only once. Sequenced sample: blood, either unsorted or a sorted T cell fraction (not recorded which). These receptors were taken from a male donor with ankylosing spondylitis or in good health (not recorded which).

In this sample, this clonotype turned up many times. The chain carries TRBV7-3 and TRBJ1-1; D gene ambiguous. Per the germline V gene, CDR1 is SGHTA and CDR2 is FQGTGA. Trimming removed 6 bases from V and 0 bases from J, with 8 bases in between. This CDR3 region has 13 residues. CDR3 sequence reads: CASRTTVNTEAFF. In nucleotides, the CDR3 is TGTGCCAGCAGAACGACGGTGAACACTGAAGCTTTCTTT.

The genes are TRBV18 and TRBJ2-1, with a weak D call TRBD2 (6 bases). The CDR3 is 14 residues long. CDR1 and CDR2 (germline): KGHSH, LQKENI. Trimming took 8 bases from V and 4 from J, leaving 15 bases between them. CDR3 nucleotides: TGTGCCAGCCTCTGGAGGGAGGCATACAATGAGCAGTTCTTC. It codes for CASLWREAYNEQFF.

This clonotype was found many times. The chain uses TRBV12-3 or TRBV12-4 and TRBJ2-1; 10 bases are shared with TRBD2. Trimming took 6 bases from V and 4 from J; bases not matched to a gene: 0. The CDR3 spans 13 residues. In nucleotides, the CDR3 is TGTGCCAGCAGACTAGCGGGATACAATGAGCAGTTCTTC. It is translated as CASRLAGYNEQFF.

This clonotype was observed at least ten times. The V call is TRBV5-1, the J call TRBJ2-7, with 9 bases lining up with TRBD1. Germline V lookup: CDR1 SGHRS, CDR2 YFSETQ. Trimming removed 5 bases from V and 3 bases from J; junction bases left unmatched: 9. The CDR3 loop spans 15 amino acids. CDR3 sequence (DNA): TGCGCCAGCAGTAACGTCCCGGGACAGGGCTACGAGCAGTACTTC. This encodes CASSNVPGQGYEQYF.

This clonotype was detected ten times or more. The V gene is TRBV2, the J gene TRBJ2-2, with 7 bases aligning to TRBD2. V was pared by 8 bases and J by 7 bases, with 4 bases of the junction left unmatched. The CDR3 runs 12 residues. Germline CDR1 reads SNHLY; CDR2 reads FYNNEI. DNA for the CDR3: TGTGCCAGCGCCCCGGGGGGCGGGGAGCTGTTTTTT. It encodes CASAPGGGELFF.

This clonotype was detected once. This chain links TRBV24-1 with TRBJ2-5; a weak D match, TRBD2 (5 bases). CDR1 is KGHDR, CDR2 SFDVKD, per germline. With 7 bases removed from V and 5 bases from J, the gap between germline ends came to 13 bases. The length of the CDR3 is 13 residues. CDR3 loop: CATRGSPGETQYF. Here the CDR3 DNA reads TGTGCCACCAGAGGATCACCGGGGGAGACCCAGTACTTC.

With regard to this clonotype: An end of the junction does not agree with germline; a read error may underlie this. V and J are TRBV3-1 and TRBJ2-2; perhaps TRBD1 as D (5 bases). This CDR3 region has 20 residues. The germline V gene encodes CDR1 LGHDT and CDR2 YNNKEL (reference sequence). CDR3 residues: CACSQVWGSKTDANTGELFF. The CDR3 coding sequence is TGTGCCTGCAGCCAAGTCTGGGGCTCAAAAACCGACGCGAACACCGGGGAGCTGTTTTTT.

This clonotype came up many times. The chain carries TRBV5-5 and TRBJ2-5, with D maybe TRBD2 (5 bases). The germline V and J ends were trimmed by 5 bases and 7 bases, with 15 bases remaining between them. Germline CDR1 is SGHKS and CDR2 is YYEKEE (reference sequence). The CDR3 loop spans 13 amino acids. This CDR3 is CASSSVGVRTQYF. The CDR3 region has the DNA TGTGCCAGCAGTTCGGTCGGGGTTCGGACCCAGTACTTC.

This clonotype appeared a few times. The chain carries TRBV27 and TRBJ2-3, with 7 bases identical to TRBD2. The CDR3 has 14 residues. With 5 bases clipped from V and 1 base from J, the junction kept 3 bases outside the gene matches. CDR1 and CDR2 (germline): MNHEY, SMNVEV (reference sequence). The CDR3 is CASSGGVGTDTQYF. The CDR3 DNA reads as TGTGCCAGCAGTGGGGGGGTGGGCACAGATACGCAGTATTTT.

This clonotype appeared many times. The V call is TRBV6-5, the J call TRBJ2-7, with 9 bases matching TRBD2. Trimming cost V 0 bases and J 6 bases; bases outside gene matches: 3. The CDR3 spans 14 residues. Germline loops: CDR1 MNHEY, CDR2 SVGAGI. The CDR3 bases are TGTGCCAGCAGTTACTCGGGGACTAGCTCCGAGCAGTACTTC. This encodes CASSYSGTSSEQYF.

This clonotype was observed many times. The rearrangement joins TRBV7-2 to TRBJ2-3; weak D call: TRBD2 (6 bases). The CDR3 covers 15 residues. The V end lost 8 bases, the J end lost 4 bases, and 19 bases lay between the germline ends. Germline loops: CDR1 SGHTA, CDR2 FQGNSA. For the CDR3, the DNA is TGTGCCAGCGGGGGTCCGGGAGAGTCAGCAGATACGCAGTATTTT. Amino acid sequence: CASGGPGESADTQYF.

This clonotype was seen at least ten times. For the CDR3, the DNA is TGTGCCACCAGCCCCGCAAAAGGTCCCACTGAAGCTTTCTTT. This encodes CATSPAKGPTEAFF. The rearrangement links TRBV15 to TRBJ1-1; no reliable D call. In germline, CDR1 is LNHNV, CDR2 YYDKDF (reference sequence). The V and J ends lost 5 bases and 4 bases respectively, with 14 bases between them. This CDR3 region has 14 residues.